The 24 T cell receptor beta chains below all came from one sample that was sequenced in a study of blood T cell repertoires in COVID-19. Clones were sequenced by immunoSEQ multiplex PCR, and TCRdb holds only the in-frame ones, with some missing. The table lists 380,000 or so clones, roughly 88% of them singletons. What was sequenced was PBMCs or T cells enriched from blood (not recorded which). The receptor set was obtained from a woman aged 30 to 39 with acute COVID-19.

V gene TRBV7-8 combines with J gene TRBJ2-3; no reliable D call. This CDR3 is 13 amino acids long. Germline V CDR1 and CDR2: SGHVS, FQNEAQ. V lost 5 bases and J 6 bases, leaving 12 bases between the germline ends. The CDR3 sequence is CASSRSRRDTQYF. In DNA form, the CDR3 reads TGTGCCAGCAGCCGGTCCAGGCGCGATACGCAGTATTTT.

This chain uses TRBV7-2 with TRBJ2-7; possible D gene TRBD2, 5 bases. The CDR3 contains 14 residues. Germline CDR1 SGHTA, CDR2 FQGNSA. V lost 5 bases and J 1 base, leaving 12 bases between the germline ends. This CDR3 is CASSPGFTSYEQYF. The CDR3 region has the DNA TGTGCCAGCAGCCCGGGATTTACGTCCTACGAGCAGTACTTC.

The chain carries TRBV2 and TRBJ2-3, with D maybe TRBD2 (5 bases). Germline CDR1 is SNHLY and CDR2 is FYNNEI. The CDR3 runs 15 residues. The DNA for the CDR3 is TGTGCGGGAGCTCGCCGGGGATGGAATACAGATACGCAGTATTTT. Translating gives CAGARRGWNTDTQYF.

This rearrangement joins TRBV11-2 to TRBJ2-1, with 8 bases matching TRBD2. In germline, CDR1 is SGHAT, CDR2 FQNNGV. J was trimmed by 7 bases and V by 1 base; bases with no gene match: 12. CDR3 size: 17 residues. CDR3 residues: CASSLVGGAGSWNEQFF. The CDR3 DNA reads TGTGCCAGCAGCTTAGTCGGGGGGGCCGGTTCCTGGAATGAGCAGTTCTTC.

The CDR3 region has the DNA TGTGCCAGCAGTTCGGACAGGGGGGACGAGCAGTACTTC. It specifies CASSSDRGDEQYF. The rearrangement joins TRBV12-3 or TRBV12-4 to TRBJ2-7, with 10 bases fitting TRBD1. V shed 4 bases and J 5 bases; nucleotides not matched to a gene: 2. The CDR3 extends over 13 amino acids.

CDR3 loop: CASSPGDGEKLFF. CDR3 in DNA: TGTGCCAGTAGCCCGGGAGATGGGGAAAAACTGTTTTTT. The genes are TRBV19 and TRBJ1-4, with D uncertain. Trimming took 6 bases from V and 8 from J, leaving 13 bases between them. The CDR3 is made up of 13 amino acids. CDR1 is LNHDA and CDR2 is SQIVND in the germline V gene (reference sequence).

The chain carries TRBV7-2 and TRBJ1-1; no reliable D call. The germline V gene has CDR1 SGHTA and CDR2 FQGNSA. The CDR3 is 13 residues long. Trimming took off 4 bases at V and 6 bases at J, with 12 bases between the two ends. CDR3 amino acids: CASSSRGRPEAFF. CDR3 nucleotides: TGTGCCAGCAGCTCCCGGGGTCGGCCTGAAGCTTTCTTT.

The V gene is TRBV29-1, the J gene TRBJ1-1; D is possibly TRBD1 (6 bases). The CDR3 loop spans 12 amino acids. V shed 6 bases and J shed 3 bases, with 11 bases lying between them. The germline V gene has CDR1 SQVTM and CDR2 ANQGSEA. This chain's CDR3 is CSVNTGHTEAFF. CDR3 sequence (DNA): TGCAGCGTCAATACAGGGCACACTGAAGCTTTCTTT.

This clone was recorded a few times. This chain links TRBV3-1 (or the pseudogene TRBV3-2) with TRBJ2-1; TRBD2 matches at 12 bases. This CDR3 has 15 residues. Germline-derived CDR1 and CDR2 are LGHDT and YNNKEL (reference sequence). V lost 6 bases to trimming and J lost 4 bases; unmatched junction nucleotides: 4. This chain's CDR3 is CASRELAGGYNEQFF. The CDR3 nucleotides read TGTGCCAGCAGGGAACTAGCGGGGGGTTACAATGAGCAGTTCTTC.

The rearrangement uses TRBV5-1 and TRBJ2-1; a possible D gene is TRBD1 (5 bases). Germline CDR1 and CDR2: SGHRS and YFSETQ. The CDR3 extends over 15 amino acids. The germline V and J ends were trimmed by 4 bases and 5 bases, with 16 bases remaining between them. The DNA of the CDR3 is TGCGCCAGCAGCGGTGGTCCGCAGGGCCACAATGAGCAGTTCTTC. Its protein is CASSGGPQGHNEQFF.

The rearrangement links TRBV24-1 to TRBJ1-5, with no clear D. Between the trimmed V and J ends, which lost 5 bases and 0 bases, there was a span of 10 bases. CDR3 size: 15 residues. Germline V gives CDR1 KGHDR, CDR2 SFDVKD. The CDR3 region is CATSATSISNQPQHF. The DNA of the CDR3 is TGTGCCACCAGTGCGACATCCATTAGCAATCAGCCCCAGCATTTT.

The chain links TRBV7-9 to TRBJ1-1, with a tentative D call TRBD1 (6 bases). The CDR3 runs to 16 residues. Trimming left V 5 bases short and J 1 base short, with 17 bases between. Germline V gene data show CDR1 as SEHNR and CDR2 as FQNEAQ (reference sequence). The CDR3 loop is CASSLGGGRGNTEAFF. DNA of the CDR3: TGTGCCAGCAGCCTAGGCGGGGGGCGAGGGAACACTGAAGCTTTCTTT.

The gene calls are TRBV7-6 and TRBJ2-1; D gene unclear. The V end was cut by 4 bases, the J end by 6 bases, with 10 bases between. Looked up from germline, CDR1 is SGHVS and CDR2 is FNYEAQ. The CDR3 has 13 residues. In DNA, the CDR3 is TGTGCCAGCAGCTCGTTTTCTTTCAATGAGCAGTTCTTC. It yields the protein CASSSFSFNEQFF.

The chain is built from TRBV9 and TRBJ2-2; D remains ambiguous. V lost 1 base and J lost 4, with 8 bases in between. This CDR3 has 14 residues. Germline values: CDR1 SGDLS, CDR2 YYNGEE. CDR3 nucleotide sequence: TGTGCCAGCAGCGTAAATCTCGGCACCGGGGAGCTGTTTTTT. It codes for CASSVNLGTGELFF.

The chain combines TRBV7-2 with TRBJ1-1; 8 positions agree with TRBD1. The CDR3 loop spans 16 amino acids. The V gene's germline CDR1 is SGHTA and CDR2 FQGNSA. Losses at the gene ends were 2 bases for V and 4 bases for J; bases not matched to a gene: 9. CDR3 sequence: CASSLTPGGVGTEAFF. In nucleotides, the CDR3 is TGTGCCAGCAGCTTAACCCCAGGGGGCGTAGGCACTGAAGCTTTCTTT.

The rearrangement uses TRBV12-5 and TRBJ1-5; no clear D. The CDR3 length is 16 residues. V shed 1 base and J shed 7 bases, with 17 bases lying between them. CDR1 and CDR2 from the germline V gene are LGHNT and FRNRAP. CDR3: CASGLGSPGNEQPQHF. The CDR3 coding sequence is TGTGCTAGTGGTTTGGGATCTCCGGGGAACGAACAGCCCCAGCATTTT.

CDR3: CASSSSGGASGELFF. The CDR3 nucleotides read TGTGCCAGCAGTTCGAGCGGGGGGGCCTCCGGGGAGCTGTTTTTT. The genes are TRBV6-4 and TRBJ2-2, with TRBD2 identical over 10 bases. Germline V lookup: CDR1 MRHNA, CDR2 SNTAGT. The V and J ends lost 5 bases and 6 bases, in that order; junction bases with no gene match: 6. CDR3 size: 15 residues.

The chain uses TRBV5-6 and TRBJ1-2, with a possible D match to TRBD1 (5 bases). V lost 0 bases to trimming and J lost 4 bases, with 16 bases between them. Germline CDR1 SGHDT, CDR2 YYEEEE. The CDR3 is 16 residues long. The CDR3 bases are TGTGCCAGCAGCTTGGGGTCTGGGGGACTTTTCTATGGCTACACCTTC. It yields the protein CASSLGSGGLFYGYTF. The full variable domain, with the rest looked up from reference TRBV5-6 and TRBJ1-2, is DAGVTQSPTHLIKTRGQQVTLRCSPKSGHDTVSWYQQALGQGPQFIFQYYEEEERQRGNFPDRFSGHQFPNYSSELNVNALLLGDSALYLCASSLGSGGLFYGYTFGSGTRLTVV.

This clone was detected only once. The V gene is TRBV7-2, the J gene TRBJ2-5; 8 nucleotides line up with TRBD1. The V gene's germline CDR1 is SGHTA and CDR2 FQGNSA. The CDR3 runs to 15 residues. With V trimmed by 5 bases and J by 5 bases, 10 bases remained unmatched. The CDR3 is CASSVSTGDGETQYF. The CDR3 bases are TGTGCCAGCAGCGTTTCGACAGGGGACGGGGAGACCCAGTACTTC.

This rearrangement joins TRBV10-3 to TRBJ2-1, with 7 positions matching TRBD2. Germline CDR1 and CDR2: ENHRY and SYGVKD. The CDR3 is made up of 15 amino acids. V shed 2 bases, J shed 1 base, and the junction held 2 bases outside the gene matches. CDR3 loop: CAISEGAGSYNEQFF. CDR3 DNA sequence: TGTGCCATCAGTGAGGGAGCGGGGTCCTACAATGAGCAGTTCTTC.

J is TRBJ1-2 and V is TRBV3-1 (or the pseudogene TRBV3-2); 8 bases agree with TRBD1. V was pared by 1 base and J by 3 bases, with 4 bases of the junction left unmatched. The CDR3 is 15 amino acids. Germline V CDR1 and CDR2: LGHDT, YNNKEL (reference sequence). The CDR3 nucleotides are TGTGCCAGCAGCCAAGCCGGGACAGGTCACTATGGCTACACCTTC. This gives the protein CASSQAGTGHYGYTF.

The chain carries TRBV15 and TRBJ2-2; 13 nucleotides agree with TRBD2. The CDR3 spans 19 residues. V was clipped by 4 bases and J by 1 base; unmatched bases: 9. Germline V CDR1 and CDR2: LNHNV, YYDKDF (reference sequence). The CDR3 DNA is TGTGCCACCAGCACCCAGATGGGACTAGCGGGGTTGAACACCGGGGAGCTGTTTTTT. Protein sequence: CATSTQMGLAGLNTGELFF.

In this sample, this clone turned up once. The chain carries TRBV11-3 and TRBJ2-1; D is possibly TRBD2 (7 bases). V was shortened by 0 bases and J by 9 bases, with 18 bases between the two germline ends. The CDR3 covers 16 residues. CDR1 is SGHNT, CDR2 YENEEA, per germline. The CDR3: CASSLDGIGGGGEQFF. In DNA, the CDR3 is TGTGCCAGCAGCTTAGATGGGATCGGGGGCGGGGGTGAGCAGTTCTTC.

This chain links TRBV7-3 with TRBJ2-7, with 8 positions matching TRBD2. Looked up from germline, CDR1 is SGHTA and CDR2 is FQGTGA. The CDR3 runs 15 residues. With 5 bases clipped from V and 5 bases from J, the junction kept 11 bases outside the gene matches. Written as DNA, the CDR3 is TGTGCCAGCAGCCCAAGGCCTAGCGGGTACAACGAGCAGTACTTC. Its protein product is CASSPRPSGYNEQYF.